Given below is one TCR beta chain in context. What it binds is unknown. Trimming took off 5 bases at V and 6 bases at J, with 13 bases between the two ends. Germline CDR1 is SGHNT and CDR2 is YENEEA. This CDR3 comprises 14 residues. This entry belongs to a study of T cell clones after liver transplantation. Study overall: Without induction therapy, subjects received standard immunosuppression until 12-24 months post-transplant.

General study points: Graft donor-reactive T cells possibly entered the graft instead of undergoing deletion.

Here immunoSEQ multiplex PCR was the method, and the copy in TCRdb shows in-frame clones only, minus some. The table records roughly 65,000 clones, around 93% of them present only once. This clonotype originated in a human patient who received a liver transplant. Some T cells may be graft donor cells. The sample in question was CD4+ T cells from blood, obtained less than 27 months after liver transplant. V is TRBV11-3 and J is TRBJ2-2; D remains ambiguous. The CDR3 reads CASSPSGRAGELFF. The CDR3, as DNA: TGTGCCAGCAGCCCCTCGGGTCGGGCCGGGGAGCTGTTTTTT.